The 29 T cell receptor beta chains listed next were all sequenced from one sample in a study of T-cell memory formation after mild COVID-19. TCRdb recomputed calls from the 5' RACE reads with MiXCR, one row per CDR3 protein. The table lists 350,000 to 450,000 distinct CDR3 sequences, roughly 20% of them singletons. Sequencing used PBMCs or a T cell subset sorted from them (not recorded which). The receptors derive from an adult woman who had mild COVID-19 (a few samples of this study predate the infection). Cell type and time point are not known.

A few counts support this clonotype. CDR3 coding DNA: TGCGCCAGCAGCCAACCAGGACAGGGGCCGCCCCGGAGGATTTACGAGCAGTACTTC. It codes for CASSQPGQGPPRRIYEQYF. The rearrangement links TRBV4-1 to TRBJ2-7; 9 positions match TRBD1. CDR3 length equals 19 residues. The V gene end was trimmed by 2 bases and the J gene end by 4 bases; junction bases not matched to a gene: 18. CDR1 and CDR2 (germline): MGHRA, YSYEKL.

There are a few counts of this clonotype. The genes are TRBV7-8 and TRBJ2-7, with a weak D call TRBD1 (5 bases). V was shortened by 0 bases and J by 0 bases, with 12 bases between the two germline ends. From germline, CDR1 is SGHVS and CDR2 FQNEAQ. The CDR3 is made up of 16 amino acids. The CDR3 here is CASSLAIQASSYEQYF. The CDR3 nucleotides are TGTGCCAGCAGCTTAGCGATACAGGCCTCCTCCTACGAGCAGTACTTC.

This clonotype was seen more than once but under ten times. This chain connects TRBV24-1 to TRBJ2-1, with TRBD2 matching 7 bases. Losses at the gene ends were 1 base for V and 5 bases for J; bases not matched to a gene: 7. There are 16 residues in the CDR3. Germline V CDR1 and CDR2: KGHDR, SFDVKD. In DNA form, the CDR3 reads TGTGCCACCAGTGATTTTTCCAGCGGGGTTCACAATGAGCAGTTCTTC. This sequence encodes CATSDFSSGVHNEQFF.

The chain combines TRBV6-5 with TRBJ2-3; D uncertain. CDR1 MNHEY and CDR2 SVGAGI come from the germline V gene. V was pared by 5 bases and J by 0 bases, with 12 bases between. The CDR3 extends over 15 amino acids. Here the CDR3 reads CASSPLGASTDTQYF. The CDR3 DNA reads as TGTGCCAGCAGTCCCCTCGGAGCTAGCACAGATACGCAGTATTTT.

This clonotype has more than one count but fewer than ten. The V call is TRBV7-9, the J call TRBJ2-1, with 10 positions matching TRBD2. The CDR3 runs 14 residues. The junction had 9 bases not matched to a gene; V was cut back by 10 bases and J by 6 bases. The germline CDR1 and CDR2 sequences are SEHNR and FQNEAQ (reference sequence). CDR3 nucleotide sequence: TGTGCCATCAAGGCTAGCGGGAGTTCCAATGAGCAGTTCTTC. Protein sequence: CAIKASGSSNEQFF.

The CDR3 sequence: CSAGHSGTSYEQYF. The CDR3 DNA is TGCAGTGCTGGGCATAGCGGGACTTCCTACGAGCAGTACTTC. V usage is TRBV20-1 and J usage is TRBJ2-7; 8 bases match TRBD2. The CDR3 runs 14 residues. Per the germline V gene, CDR1 is DFQATT and CDR2 is SNEGSKA (reference sequence). V was clipped by 5 bases and J by 1 base; unmatched bases: 7.

This clonotype was observed a handful of times. This chain links TRBV27 with TRBJ2-3; D may be TRBD2 (5 bases). V gave up 3 bases and J gave up 6 bases, with 16 bases separating them. This CDR3 region has 15 residues. Germline V gene data show CDR1 as MNHEY and CDR2 as SMNVEV (reference sequence). The CDR3 nucleotides are TGTGCCAGCAGTTTGGACTGGTCTGGAGCCGATACGCAGTATTTT. This gives the protein CASSLDWSGADTQYF.

The rearrangement links TRBV5-6 to TRBJ2-2; D gene unclear. Trimming left V 2 bases short and J 4 bases short, with 6 bases between. This CDR3 has 13 amino acids. CDR1 and CDR2 from the germline V gene are SGHDT and YYEEEE. The CDR3 nucleotides are TGTGCCAGCAGCTTATACCCCACCGGGGAGCTGTTTTTT. Its translation: CASSLYPTGELFF.

This chain joins TRBV2 and TRBJ1-1; D not certain. CDR1 SNHLY and CDR2 FYNNEI come from the germline V gene. The CDR3 spans 14 residues. Trimming removed 8 bases from V and 1 base from J, with 14 bases in between. The CDR3: CASVPILGNTEAFF. In DNA form, the CDR3 reads TGTGCCAGCGTGCCGATCTTAGGGAACACTGAAGCTTTCTTT. Full variable domain (outside the CDR3, taken from reference TRBV2 and TRBJ1-1): EPEVTQTPSHQVTQMGQEVILRCVPISNHLYFYWYRQILGQKVEFLVSFYNNEISEKSEIFDDQFSVERPDGSNFTLKIRSTKLEDSAMYFCASVPILGNTEAFFGQGTRLTVV.

This clonotype was recorded a few times. This sequence joins TRBV6-1 and TRBJ1-6, with D perhaps matching TRBD1 (5 bases). Trimming pared 6 bases from V and 9 bases from J, leaving 18 bases between. This CDR3 contains 15 residues. Germline CDR1 MNHNS, CDR2 SASEGT. The chain's CDR3 is CASSEYGAKGSPLHF. The CDR3 DNA follows: TGTGCCAGCAGCGAATATGGGGCTAAAGGTTCACCCCTCCACTTT.

The rearrangement uses TRBV7-2 and TRBJ2-1; no definite D call. The CDR3 is 13 amino acids. Per germline, CDR1 SGHTA and CDR2 FQGNSA. Trimming cost V 11 bases and J 0 bases, with 11 bases left between them. This chain's CDR3 is CAGRRFSYNEQFF. The CDR3 DNA reads as TGTGCCGGAAGGCGGTTCTCCTACAATGAGCAGTTCTTC.

V gene TRBV5-1 combines with J gene TRBJ2-1, with 10 bases identical to TRBD1. The germline CDR1 and CDR2 sequences are SGHRS and YFSETQ. After removal of 3 bases from V and 4 bases from J, the junction contained 4 bases not matched to a gene. The CDR3 extends over 15 amino acids. CDR3 protein: CASSYGQGEYNEQFF. Written as DNA, the CDR3 is TGCGCCAGCAGCTACGGACAGGGGGAGTACAATGAGCAGTTCTTC.

This clonotype was counted only a few times. The chain couples TRBV20-1 to TRBJ2-7, with 12 bases aligning to TRBD2. Germline V gene data show CDR1 as DFQATT and CDR2 as SNEGSKA (reference sequence). V gave up 6 bases and J gave up 3 bases; unmatched junction bases: 6. This CDR3 has 14 amino acids. The CDR3 is CSAERTSGIYEQYF. The DNA of the CDR3 is TGCAGTGCCGAACGGACTAGCGGGATCTACGAGCAGTACTTC.

The chain is built from TRBV5-1 and TRBJ1-3; D unresolved. The CDR3 totals 15 residues. Germline loops: CDR1 SGHRS, CDR2 YFSETQ. V lost 1 base and J 2 bases, leaving 10 bases between the germline ends. The CDR3 DNA reads TGCGCCAGCAGCTTGACGGACCCAACTGGAAACACCATATATTTT. This encodes CASSLTDPTGNTIYF.

This clonotype appeared a single time. The J gene is TRBJ1-3, the V gene TRBV7-9; D possibly corresponds to TRBD1 (6 bases). This CDR3 is built from 16 residues. Looked up from germline, CDR1 is SEHNR and CDR2 is FQNEAQ (reference sequence). Trimming removed 5 bases at V and 3 bases at J, with 17 bases between. Here the CDR3 DNA reads TGTGCCAGCAGCCGAGCACAGGGTGTCTTTGGAAACACCATATATTTT. It yields the protein CASSRAQGVFGNTIYF. Looking up the rest from reference TRBV7-9 and TRBJ1-3 gives the full variable domain: DTGVSQNPRHKITKRGQNVTFRCDPISEHNRLYWYRQTLGQGPEFLTYFQNEAQLEKSRLLSDRFSAERPKGSFSTLEIQRTEQGDSAMYLCASSRAQGVFGNTIYFGEGSWLTVV.

In this sample, this clonotype turned up many times. This chain joins TRBV6-2 or TRBV6-3 and TRBJ2-7, with D tentatively TRBD1 or TRBD2 (6 bases each). Germline CDR1 and CDR2: MNHEY and SVGEGT. V lost 2 bases and J lost 2, with 19 bases in between. There are 17 residues in the CDR3. CDR3 sequence reads: CASSYRRGRLLPYEQYF. In DNA form, the CDR3 reads TGTGCCAGCAGTTACAGACGGGGGCGACTACTCCCCTACGAGCAGTACTTC.

This clonotype came up a few times. The gene calls are TRBV27 and TRBJ1-1, with TRBD1 matching 10 bases. V was pared by 3 bases and J by 1 base, with 14 bases of the junction left unmatched. Per germline, CDR1 MNHEY and CDR2 SMNVEV (reference sequence). The length of the CDR3 is 19 residues. The CDR3 DNA follows: TGTGCCAGCAGTTTGCGCCTTCCCCAGACAGGGGGCTGGAACACTGAAGCTTTCTTT. Protein product: CASSLRLPQTGGWNTEAFF.

The rearrangement links TRBV12-3 or TRBV12-4 to TRBJ2-3; D possibly corresponds to TRBD1 (5 bases). Trimming stripped 2 bases from V and 4 bases from J, with 10 bases between. This CDR3 spans 14 amino acids. The chain's CDR3 is CASSLTGNPDTQYF. Here the CDR3 DNA reads TGTGCCAGCAGTTTAACAGGCAACCCAGATACGCAGTATTTT.

CDR3: CASSPSGGIQYF. CDR3 bases: TGTGCCAGCAGTCCTAGCGGAGGTATACAGTACTTC. The chain joins TRBV6-2 or TRBV6-3 to TRBJ2-7; 7 nucleotides match TRBD2. Germline V lookup: CDR1 MNHEY, CDR2 SVGEGT. This CDR3 comprises 12 residues. V lost 5 bases and J lost 10; bases outside the gene matches: 8.

This chain uses TRBV20-1 with TRBJ2-3; 12 positions agree with TRBD2. CDR1 and CDR2 (germline): DFQATT, SNEGSKA (reference sequence). The CDR3 totals 18 residues. Trimming cost V 6 bases and J 0 bases; bases outside gene matches: 13. CDR3 DNA: TGCAGTGCCCAGGGACTAGCGGGCTACGACGTCAGCACAGATACGCAGTATTTT. Residues: CSAQGLAGYDVSTDTQYF.

This clonotype was counted ten times or more. The chain is built from TRBV11-2 and TRBJ1-5; the D is unclear. The CDR3 extends over 13 amino acids. V was clipped by 0 bases and J by 4 bases, with 4 bases between them. Germline V gene lookup returns CDR1 SGHAT and CDR2 FQNNGV. This CDR3 is CASSLDRNQPQHF. The CDR3 region has the DNA TGTGCCAGCAGCTTAGATCGGAATCAGCCCCAGCATTTT.

The chain employs TRBV19 and TRBJ2-2; 8 bases line up with TRBD2. The CDR3 covers 15 residues. CDR1 is LNHDA and CDR2 is SQIVND in the germline V gene (reference sequence). After removal of 7 bases from V and 7 bases from J, the junction contained 11 bases not matched to a gene. The CDR3 region has the DNA TGTGCCAGTACCCCCTCCTTAGCGGGGCACGGGGAGCTGTTTTTT. This codes for CASTPSLAGHGELFF.

The chain recombines TRBV5-1 with TRBJ1-3, with 7 bases identical to TRBD1. This CDR3 contains 16 residues. Germline V gene sequence: CDR1 SGHRS, CDR2 YFSETQ. Trimming at V came to 4 bases and at J to 0 bases, leaving 7 bases not matched to a gene. DNA of the CDR3: TGCGCCAGCAGCGCTGGGGGACAGAACTCTGGAAACACCATATATTTT. This gives the protein CASSAGGQNSGNTIYF.

A few counts support this clonotype. A junction end diverges from the germline sequence, so it may reflect a read error. The V gene is TRBV5-1, the J gene TRBJ2-1; 7 bases fit TRBD2. The CDR3 consists of 15 residues. The germline CDR1 and CDR2 sequences are SGHRS and YFSETQ. The CDR3 spells CASRLGLAEMNEQFF. DNA of the CDR3: TGCGCCAGCAGATTGGGCCTAGCGGAGATGAATGAGCAGTTCTTC.

The gene calls are TRBV5-1 and TRBJ1-2; TRBD1 aligns across 9 bases. This CDR3 region has 14 residues. In germline, CDR1 is SGHRS, CDR2 YFSETQ. V lost 0 bases and J lost 8; bases outside the gene matches: 5. The chain's CDR3 is CASSLGQGDGGYTF. The CDR3 region has the DNA TGCGCCAGCAGCTTGGGACAGGGGGATGGAGGCTACACCTTC.

The chain combines TRBV30 with TRBJ2-3; 9 bases are a match to TRBD2. Per germline, CDR1 GTSNPN and CDR2 SVGIG (reference sequence). The CDR3 totals 15 residues. The V and J ends lost 2 bases and 4 bases, in that order; junction bases with no gene match: 7. The CDR3 DNA is TGTGCCTGGAGTCCCACTAGCGGGTTCGCAGATACGCAGTATTTT. Translating it yields CAWSPTSGFADTQYF.

This clonotype was counted a few times. V usage is TRBV15 and J usage is TRBJ1-4, with D tentatively TRBD1 (5 bases). Trimming shortened V by 0 bases and J by 8 bases, and 19 bases separated the two germline ends. Germline V CDR1 and CDR2: LNHNV, YYDKDF (reference sequence). This CDR3 region has 17 residues. The chain's CDR3 is CATSRDGPRGEYEKLFF. CDR3 in DNA: TGTGCCACCAGCAGAGATGGCCCGAGGGGAGAATACGAAAAACTGTTTTTT.

This clonotype turned up a few times. The chain couples TRBV7-9 to TRBJ2-6, with 14 bases identical to TRBD2. The V segment lost 1 base and the J segment 0 bases; nucleotides outside the gene matches: 14. Germline CDR1 and CDR2: SEHNR and FQNEAQ (reference sequence). CDR3 length: 23 residues. The CDR3 DNA sequence: TGTGCCAGCAGCTTAGTCGACGGACTAGCGGGAGGAGGTTCCTCCTCTGGGGCCAACGTCCTGACTTTC. It yields the protein CASSLVDGLAGGGSSSGANVLTF.

This clonotype was counted between two and nine times. The rearrangement uses TRBV29-1 and TRBJ2-4; D possibly corresponds to TRBD1 (6 bases). The germline CDR1 and CDR2 sequences are SQVTM and ANQGSEA. The CDR3 consists of 14 residues. The ends were cut back, 7 bases at V and 3 bases at J, with 16 bases in the middle. The CDR3 loop reads CSAWDTSYKNIQYF. The DNA for the CDR3 is TGCAGCGCCTGGGACACGAGCTACAAAAACATTCAGTACTTC.